This TCR beta chain was documented in a study of graft-versus-host responses after intestinal transplantation. The protocol was immunoSEQ multiplex PCR, while the TCRdb copy is restricted to in-frame clones and leaves out a portion. The repertoire holds under 40,000 clones, with around 94% as singletons. Comment on this clone: Its matching antigen is unknown.

Study results and limitations: Early post-transplant HvG declines showed an association with peak circulating GvH clone levels.

Sequenced here: PBMCs, sampled 16 days after intestinal transplant. The receptor was isolated from a human patient who received an intestinal transplant, so some T cells may come from the graft donor.

The CDR3 here is CASSRPGWGPQHF. Here the CDR3 DNA reads TGTGCCAGCTCACGACCCGGGTGGGGGCCCCAGCATTTT. This chain uses TRBV18 with TRBJ1-5, with no clear D. Trimming shortened V by 4 bases and J by 9 bases, and 13 bases separated the two germline ends. CDR1 KGHSH and CDR2 LQKENI come from the germline V gene. The CDR3 has 13 amino acids.